These T cell receptor beta chains were read from a single sample in a study of blood T cell repertoires in COVID-19. Assay used: immunoSEQ multiplex PCR; TCRdb lists only in-frame clones, some missing. There are roughly 250,000 clones in the sample; almost 85% occur only once, and around 2% lies in the top ten. The sequencing input was peripheral blood. The origin of the receptors is a woman over 75 with acute or convalescent COVID-19. CDR3s include the opening cysteine and the closing phenylalanine or tryptophan. The D gene is left open where the match is weak. Only some rows state a clone size, as once, few, many or a class for expanded clones.

>TRBV18|.|.|TRBJ2-2
CASSPSRALVVF
TGTGCCAGCTCCCCCTCCAGGGCCTTAGTCGTTTTT
>TRBV5-4|many|.|TRBJ2-7
CASSFGGARSYEQYF
TGTGCCAGCAGCTTTGGCGGGGCCCGTTCCTACGAGCAGTACTTC
>TRBV30|.|TRBD1|TRBJ2-7
CAWSVRGTGASYEQYF
TGTGCCTGGAGTGTACGGGGGACAGGAGCTTCCTACGAGCAGTACTTC
>TRBV6-2/TRBV6-3|.|.|TRBJ1-1
CASSRPPGTEAFF
TGTGCCAGCAGTAGACCCCCAGGGACTGAAGCTTTCTTT
>TRBV6-2/TRBV6-3|.|TRBD1|TRBJ1-4
CASSYAAGTGFSVGGF
TGTGCCAGCAGTTACGCGGCCGGGACAGGGTTTTCGGTAGGCGGATTT
>TRBV5-1|.|TRBD1|TRBJ2-1
CASMTGEFNEQFF
TGCGCCAGCATGACAGGGGAGTTCAATGAGCAGTTCTTC
>TRBV11-2|.|.|TRBJ2-1
CASSLRIDSGYNYNEQFF
TGTGCCAGCAGCTTACGAATAGATAGCGGATATAACTACAATGAGCAGTTCTTC
>TRBV18|once|TRBD1|TRBJ1-1
CASSLGQMNTEAFF
TGTGCCAGCTCACTGGGACAGATGAACACTGAAGCTTTCTTT
>TRBV7-9|many|TRBD1|TRBJ1-3
CASSSAQGAGGNTIYF
TGTGCCAGCAGCTCGGCACAGGGGGCGGGGGGAAACACCATATATTTT
>TRBV24-1|few|.|TRBJ1-3
CATSDCLSGTLIVSSGNTIYF
TGTGCCACCAGTGATTGCCTAAGTGGGACACTAATTGTTAGCTCTGGAAACACCATATATTTT
>TRBV7-3|few|.|TRBJ2-1
CASSLAHGEQFF
TGTGCCAGCAGCTTAGCTCACGGTGAGCAGTTCTTC
>TRBV20-1|.|TRBD2|TRBJ2-4
CSASVAGGAKNIQYF
TGCAGTGCTAGTGTAGCGGGGGGTGCCAAAAACATTCAGTACTTC
>TRBV15|.|TRBD2|TRBJ2-2
CATSRGTSGTGELFF
TGTGCCACCAGCAGAGGAACTAGCGGGACCGGGGAGCTGTTTTTT
>TRBV7-2|.|TRBD1|TRBJ2-2
CASSYRQGQNTGELFF
TGTGCCAGCAGCTACCGACAGGGACAGAACACCGGGGAGCTGTTTTTT
>TRBV2|.|TRBD2|TRBJ2-5
CASSVGTTRKETQYF
TGTGCCAGCAGTGTAGGGACTACCCGCAAAGAGACCCAGTACTTC
>TRBV4-2|.|TRBD1|TRBJ2-1
CASSQRQGASSYNEQFF
TGTGCCAGCAGCCAAAGACAGGGGGCTAGCTCCTACAATGAGCAGTTCTTC
>TRBV10-1|.|TRBD2|TRBJ2-1
CASNRASGSHEQFF
TGCGCCAGCAATCGGGCTAGCGGGAGCCATGAGCAGTTCTTC
>TRBV4-3|.|.|TRBJ1-2
CASSLDGRGLNYGYTF
TGCGCCAGCAGCCTCGACGGACGCGGGTTAAACTATGGCTACACCTTC
>TRBV7-9|.|TRBD1|TRBJ1-1
CASSLTGGKTEAFF
TGTGCCAGCAGCTTGACAGGGGGGAAGACTGAAGCTTTCTTT
>TRBV5-4|.|TRBD2|TRBJ2-5
CASSLRKTSGQETQYF
TGTGCCAGCAGCCTCAGAAAGACTAGCGGGCAAGAGACCCAGTACTTC
>TRBV6-6|.|.|TRBJ1-2
CASSYSAGVDYGYTF
TGTGCCAGCAGTTACTCCGCAGGGGTGGACTATGGCTACACCTTC
>TRBV6-2/TRBV6-3|.|.|TRBJ2-7
CASSYSERDEQYF
TGTGCCAGCAGTTACTCGGAACGGGACGAGCAGTACTTC